This record covers a single TCR beta chain. These data come from a study of blood T cell repertoires in COVID-19. Study details: In each case, the material was cDNA or gDNA derived from T cells, B-cell-depleted T cells, or PBMCs.

In the study's own analysis: Amplification from reference gene primers served as the basis for estimated nucleated cell counts. Generated by immunoSEQ multiplex PCR, the TCRdb table keeps only in-frame clones and is missing some. V, J and clone size are taken as reported in that table, and D and trimming were inferred from the DNA itself. This sample carries around 92,000 clones, approximately 86% of them seen once, and the ten largest clones take 13%. With 5 bases removed from V and 8 bases from J, the gap between germline ends came to 19 bases. The CDR3 sequence is 15 residues long. Germline CDR1 is LNHDA and CDR2 is SQIVND (reference sequence).

The V call is TRBV19, the J call TRBJ2-1, with a weak D call TRBD1 (6 bases). The specimen was peripheral blood. The clonotype comes from a woman aged 60-70 years in a cohort sampled during active or convalescent COVID-19. CDR3 sequence reads: CASSPWASRGDEQFF. In DNA form, the CDR3 reads TGTGCCAGTAGTCCGTGGGCATCCAGGGGCGATGAGCAGTTCTTC.